This T cell receptor (beta chain) was found in a study of neurological immune-mediated disorders. Study-level points and caveats: Private repertoires in all groups were suggested by the finding that expanded clones across subjects shared no CDR3 amino acid sequences.

This clonotype was seen at least ten times. Its specificity is unknown. This CDR3 contains 15 residues. Trimming shortened V by 0 bases and J by 5 bases, and 13 bases separated the two germline ends. The V gene's germline CDR1 is MNHEY and CDR2 SVGEGT. Time point given: longitudinal time-point 1 (baseline). Unsorted libraries were generated from 2 million PBMCs held at -80 degrees C. With 10-nucleotide random UMIs, 5'RACE was used to make the cDNA. TCRdb recomputed calls from the 5' RACE reads with MiXCR, one row per CDR3 protein. The sample lists around 49,000 distinct CDR3 sequences, 9% to 10% occurring once.

Material for sequencing was PBMCs. This sequence originates from a woman aged 35 to 49 in good health. The chain employs TRBV6-2 or TRBV6-3 and TRBJ1-1, with D possibly matching TRBD1 (5 bases). For the CDR3, the DNA is TGTGCCAGCAGTTACTCTCAGGGATATGGTACTGAAGCTTTCTTT. It yields the protein CASSYSQGYGTEAFF.